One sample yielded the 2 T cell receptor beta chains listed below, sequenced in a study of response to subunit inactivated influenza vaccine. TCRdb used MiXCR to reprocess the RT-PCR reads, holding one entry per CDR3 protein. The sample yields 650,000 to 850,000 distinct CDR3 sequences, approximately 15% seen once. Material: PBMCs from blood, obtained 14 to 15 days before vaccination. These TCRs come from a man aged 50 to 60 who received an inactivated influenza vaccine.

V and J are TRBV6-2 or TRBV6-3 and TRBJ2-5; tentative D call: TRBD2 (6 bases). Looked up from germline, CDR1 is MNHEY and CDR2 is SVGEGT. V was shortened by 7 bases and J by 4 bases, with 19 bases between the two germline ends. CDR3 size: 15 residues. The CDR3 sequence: CASTSIGGEGETQYF. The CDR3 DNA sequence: TGTGCCAGCACCTCAATCGGGGGAGAAGGAGAGACCCAGTACTTC.

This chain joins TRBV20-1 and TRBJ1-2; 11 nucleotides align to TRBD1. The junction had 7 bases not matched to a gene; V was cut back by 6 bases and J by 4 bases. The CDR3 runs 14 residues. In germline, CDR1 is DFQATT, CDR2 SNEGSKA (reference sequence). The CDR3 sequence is CSAPWDRGTYGYTF. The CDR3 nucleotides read TGCAGTGCCCCTTGGGACAGGGGGACCTATGGCTACACCTTC.